Below are 21 T cell receptor beta chains sequenced from a single sample in a study of brain metastases from non-small cell lung cancer. Data came from immunoSEQ multiplex PCR; TCRdb stores just in-frame clones and leaves some out. The sample has roughly 2,300 clones, about 83% seen once. Source material: tumor-adjacent normal tissue. The receptors were sampled from a donor aged 40 or over with non-small cell lung cancer.

The V call is TRBV5-5, the J call TRBJ1-1; 9 bases are a match to TRBD1. Germline CDR1 is SGHKS and CDR2 is YYEKEE (reference sequence). This CDR3 is 16 amino acids long. The J segment lost 1 base and the V segment lost 4 bases, leaving 8 bases of the junction unmatched. The DNA for the CDR3 is TGTGCCAGCAGCGGGGGACAGGGAAGAGGGAACACTGAAGCTTTCTTT. This codes for CASSGGQGRGNTEAFF.

The V and J genes are TRBV30 and TRBJ2-2, with D tentatively TRBD1 (6 bases). This CDR3 is built from 12 residues. V was pared by 8 bases and J by 6 bases, with 13 bases between. CDR1 is GTSNPN, CDR2 SVGIG, per germline (reference sequence). The CDR3 sequence: CASAWGPGELFF. The CDR3 nucleotides read TGTGCCAGTGCATGGGGGCCCGGGGAGCTGTTTTTT.

The genes are TRBV5-6 and TRBJ1-1; D gene unclear. V lost 4 bases to trimming and J lost 7 bases, with 8 bases between them. The CDR3 runs to 11 residues. Germline CDR1 is SGHDT and CDR2 is YYEEEE. The CDR3 nucleotides read TGTGCCAGCAGCCGGACTGATGAAGCTTTCTTT. This gives the protein CASSRTDEAFF.

The DNA of the CDR3 is TGCGCCAGCAGCTTGGAGTGGGGGAGCGAGCAGTACGTC. Protein product: CASSLEWGSEQYV. The genes are TRBV5-1 and TRBJ2-7, with D possibly being TRBD1 or TRBD2 (5 bases each). The CDR3 consists of 13 residues. The V gene's germline CDR1 is SGHRS and CDR2 YFSETQ. The V gene lost 0 bases and the J gene lost 6 bases, with 10 bases spanning the gap.

The genes are TRBV19 and TRBJ2-1; unclear D gene. CDR3 length: 18 amino acids. The germline V and J ends were trimmed by 1 base and 2 bases, with 18 bases remaining between them. Germline V gives CDR1 LNHDA, CDR2 SQIVND (reference sequence). CDR3 loop: CASSIVYRNRIAYNEQFF. The CDR3 DNA sequence: TGTGCCAGTAGTATAGTGTACCGTAATAGAATCGCCTACAATGAGCAGTTCTTC.

The V and J genes are TRBV5-5 and TRBJ2-3; 9 nucleotides align to TRBD1. This CDR3 is 13 amino acids long. CDR1 SGHKS and CDR2 YYEKEE come from the germline V gene (reference sequence). Germline trimming cut 4 bases from V and 9 bases from J; bases unmatched to any gene: 6. CDR3 in amino acids: CASSRDRDDTQYF. CDR3 nucleotide sequence: TGTGCCAGCAGCCGGGACAGGGATGACACGCAGTATTTT.

The chain joins TRBV3-1 (or the pseudogene TRBV3-2) to TRBJ2-7; D uncertain. Trimming took 2 bases from V and 3 from J, leaving 5 bases between them. Looked up from germline, CDR1 is LGHDT and CDR2 is YNNKEL (reference sequence). The CDR3 has 12 residues. For the CDR3, the DNA is TGTGCCAGCAGCCAATCCTTCTACGAGCAGTACTTC. Translating gives CASSQSFYEQYF.

The chain uses TRBV12-1 and TRBJ2-7; the table gives TRBD1 as D, unverified against the DNA. TRBV12-1 is marked as a pseudogene. This CDR3 region has 18 residues. The CDR3 here is CASSFSKAGPGPFYEQYV. The DNA of the CDR3 is TGTGCCAGCAGCTTTTCTAAAGCCGGTCCTGGGCCGTTCTACGAGCAGTACGTC.

Only a few counts were recorded for this clone. CDR3 bases: TGTGCCAGCAGCTCCCGGGACAGCTACGAGCAGTACTTC. Translated, it gives CASSSRDSYEQYF. The genes are TRBV7-2 and TRBJ2-7, with TRBD1 identical over 7 bases. The CDR3 contains 13 residues. Trimming cost V 4 bases and J 3 bases; bases outside gene matches: 3. Germline CDR1 SGHTA, CDR2 FQGNSA.

This chain joins TRBV24-1 and TRBJ2-5; D gene ambiguous. The CDR3 spans 12 residues. V was cut by 7 bases and J by 0 bases, with 5 bases left in between. Germline V gene data show CDR1 as KGHDR and CDR2 as SFDVKD. CDR3 in amino acids: CATSGHQETQYF. The CDR3, as DNA: TGTGCCACCAGCGGACACCAAGAGACCCAGTACTTC.

This clone was counted a single time. The rearrangement uses TRBV6-6 and TRBJ2-3; 8 nucleotides agree with TRBD2. Germline V gene lookup returns CDR1 MNHNY and CDR2 SVGAGI (reference sequence). The junction had 4 bases not matched to a gene; V was cut back by 6 bases and J by 2 bases. The CDR3 is 14 amino acids. CDR3: CASSRGGATDTQYF. CDR3 nucleotide sequence: TGTGCCAGCAGCCGGGGGGGGGCCACAGATACGCAGTATTTT.

A word on this clone: One junction end disagrees with the germline gene, perhaps due to a read error. The chain combines TRBV6-5 with TRBJ1-2, with D tentatively TRBD1 (6 bases). The CDR3 is 13 residues long. The germline V gene has CDR1 MNHEY and CDR2 SVGAGI. The CDR3 coding sequence is TGTACCAGCAGCTTGGAACAGGGTCGTGGCTACACCTTC. Translation gives CTSSLEQGRGYTF.

This clone was counted once. V gene TRBV10-3 combines with J gene TRBJ1-2; 8 nucleotides line up with TRBD1. This CDR3 is built from 14 residues. V gave up 6 bases and J gave up 6 bases; unmatched junction bases: 9. Germline V gene lookup returns CDR1 ENHRY and CDR2 SYGVKD. The CDR3 here is CAISDDRGVDGYTF. The CDR3 region has the DNA TGTGCCATCAGCGACGACAGGGGAGTTGATGGCTACACCTTC.

J is TRBJ2-2 and V is TRBV7-3; D is unclear. The CDR3 totals 14 residues. Between the trimmed V and J ends, which lost 5 bases and 4 bases, there was a span of 11 bases. CDR1 is SGHTA and CDR2 is FQGTGA in the germline V gene. The CDR3 sequence is CASSPDRFTGELFF. The CDR3 DNA follows: TGTGCCAGCAGCCCCGACCGATTCACCGGGGAGCTGTTTTTT.

The chain links TRBV6-2 or TRBV6-3 to TRBJ2-1, with TRBD2 matching 8 bases. The CDR3 loop spans 17 amino acids. V shed 6 bases and J 9 bases; nucleotides not matched to a gene: 19. Germline V lookup: CDR1 MNHEY, CDR2 SVGEGT. CDR3 in amino acids: CASSPGGGLGLMIEQFF. CDR3 nucleotides: TGTGCCAGCAGCCCTGGCGGGGGGTTAGGCCTAATGATTGAGCAGTTCTTC.

This chain joins TRBV7-2 and TRBJ1-3; TRBD1 matches at 8 bases. The junction had 2 bases not matched to a gene; V was cut back by 6 bases and J by 4 bases. Germline V gene sequence: CDR1 SGHTA, CDR2 FQGNSA. The length of the CDR3 is 13 residues. DNA of the CDR3: TGTGCCAGCAGTAGGGACAGGGGAAACACCATATATTTT. As protein: CASSRDRGNTIYF.

The chain carries TRBV15 and TRBJ2-1; 7 bases agree with TRBD1. The V gene end was trimmed by 0 bases and the J gene end by 15 bases; junction bases not matched to a gene: 5. CDR3 length equals 12 residues. Germline CDR1 LNHNV, CDR2 YYDKDF (reference sequence). The CDR3, as DNA: TGTGCCACCAGCAGAGATCTGGGACAGTGGTTCTTC. The encoded protein is CATSRDLGQWFF. The full variable domain, rest sourced from reference TRBV15 and TRBJ2-1, is DAMVIQNPRYQVTQFGKPVTLSCSQTLNHNVMYWYQQKSSQAPKLLFHYYDKDFNNEADTPDNFQSRRPNTSFCFLDIRSPGLGDTAMYLCATSRDLGQWFFGPGTRLTVL.

This sequence joins TRBV2 and TRBJ1-5; D is possibly TRBD1 (5 bases). Germline lookup yields CDR1 SNHLY and CDR2 FYNNEI. The CDR3 sequence is 15 residues long. The V and J ends lost 2 bases and 9 bases respectively, with 17 bases between them. The CDR3 nucleotides are TGTGCCAGCAGTGAATGGGGGGAATGGAATGCGCCCCAGCATTTT. Its protein product is CASSEWGEWNAPQHF.

The V call is TRBV18, the J call TRBJ1-2; a weak D match, TRBD1 (6 bases). The CDR3 has 14 residues. Per the germline V gene, CDR1 is KGHSH and CDR2 is LQKENI. Trimming cost V 10 bases and J 6 bases, with 21 bases left between them. This chain's CDR3 is CANSLRQEIDGYTF. Here the CDR3 DNA reads TGTGCCAACTCTCTTAGACAGGAAATAGATGGCTACACCTTC.

The chain uses TRBV5-1 and TRBJ2-5, with TRBD1 as a possible D gene (7 bases). The CDR3 runs to 15 residues. In germline, CDR1 is SGHRS, CDR2 YFSETQ. V lost 0 bases and J lost 5, with 14 bases in between. CDR3 DNA: TGCGCCAGCAGCTTGGAAGGCGCAGGGGGGGAGACCCAGTACTTC. The encoded protein is CASSLEGAGGETQYF.

As regards this clone: Within the sample, other DNA sequences also encode this same CDR3. V is TRBV7-2 and J is TRBJ2-7, with D perhaps matching TRBD1 (5 bases). Germline CDR1 SGHTA, CDR2 FQGNSA. V was clipped by 1 base and J by 2 bases, with 9 bases between them. CDR3 size: 14 residues. The CDR3 is CASSLGGATYEQYF. Here the CDR3 DNA reads TGTGCCAGCAGCTTAGGTGGGGCTACCTACGAGCAGTACTTC.